The next 15 T cell receptor beta chains were all read from a single sample in a study of regulatory T cells in long-lasting Graves disease. Building of the TCR beta libraries involved iRepertoire HTBI primers and Arm-PCR of CDR3 regions. In TCRdb, the multiplex PCR reads were re-called with MiXCR into one record per CDR3 protein. In the table there are a few hundred thousand distinct CDR3 sequences, 12% of which are singletons. Documented time point: newly diagnosed GD, antithyroid drugs for less than 3 months. The TCR library was made from RNA that had been extracted from PBMCs in TRIzol. The sample also formed part of further work on T cells in Graves' hyperthyroidism and ophthalmopathy.

Sequencing was performed on peripheral blood mononuclear cells (PBMCs), taken at new diagnosis, from a patient treated with antithyroid drugs. Receptor source: a woman aged 18-30 years with Graves disease.

On this clonotype itself: It may be a read error: a sequence one base away is much more abundant. CDR3 region: CASSYSAQGTYGKLFF. The CDR3 bases are TGTGCCAGCAGTTACTCCGCGCAGGGCACTTATGGAAAACTGTTTTTT. The chain carries TRBV6-9 and TRBJ1-4; tentative D call: TRBD1 (5 bases). The CDR3 runs to 16 residues. V was shortened by 3 bases and J by 10 bases, with 21 bases between the two germline ends. Germline V gene sequence: CDR1 MNHGY, CDR2 SVAAGI.

Ten or more counts support this clonotype. This chain links TRBV3-1 with TRBJ2-1, with 8 nucleotides matching TRBD2. Losses at the gene ends were 4 bases for V and 14 bases for J; bases not matched to a gene: 10. This CDR3 comprises 13 residues. CDR1 is LGHDT, CDR2 YNNKEL, per germline (reference sequence). The CDR3 here is CASSPSGGERKFF. CDR3 nucleotides: TGTGCCAGCAGCCCGAGCGGGGGCGAAAGGAAGTTCTTC.

This clonotype was counted ten times or more. The genes are TRBV7-9 and TRBJ1-1, with unresolved D. Germline V gives CDR1 SEHNR, CDR2 FQNEAQ (reference sequence). V was clipped by 5 bases and J by 5 bases, with 9 bases between them. CDR3 length: 12 residues. DNA for the CDR3: TGTGCCAGCAGCCCCCCGGTTACTGAAGCTTTCTTT. This encodes CASSPPVTEAFF.

In its sample, this clonotype was seen many times. V gene TRBV19 combines with J gene TRBJ2-7, with 7 bases aligning to TRBD1. Germline assignment: CDR1 LNHDA and CDR2 SQIVND (reference sequence). J lost 3 bases, V lost 3 bases, and 11 bases had no gene match. This CDR3 comprises 16 residues. Here the CDR3 reads CASSMLPGQKNYEQYF. CDR3 nucleotides: TGTGCCAGTAGTATGCTGCCGGGACAGAAAAACTACGAGCAGTACTTC. The complete variable domain, with remaining parts taken from reference TRBV19 and TRBJ2-7, reads DGGITQSPKYLFRKEGQNVTLSCEQNLNHDAMYWYRQDPGQGLRLIYYSQIVNDFQKGDIAEGYSVSREKKESFPLTVTSAQKNPTAFYLCASSMLPGQKNYEQYFGPGTRLTVT.

This clonotype has just one count. The CDR3 region has the DNA TGTGCCAGCAGCCAAGAAGGGGAACTCTACGAGCAGTACTTC. It yields the protein CASSQEGELYEQYF. The genes are TRBV14 and TRBJ2-7; tentative D call: TRBD1 (5 bases). The CDR3 contains 14 residues. CDR1 and CDR2 from the germline V gene are SGHDN and FVKESK. Deletions cut 0 bases from V and 3 bases from J, with 9 bases between.

This clonotype has a count of ten or more. V is TRBV19 and J is TRBJ1-1; 9 bases map to TRBD1. Germline CDR1 and CDR2: LNHDA and SQIVND (reference sequence). V trimming: 5 bases; J trimming: 2 bases; junction bases outside the gene matches: 9. The CDR3 contains 16 residues. The CDR3: CASSSRQGGINTEAFF. In nucleotides, the CDR3 is TGTGCCAGTAGTTCTCGACAGGGGGGTATCAACACTGAAGCTTTCTTT.

Ten or more counts support this clonotype. This rearrangement joins TRBV7-2 to TRBJ2-6, with unresolved D. V gave up 8 bases and J gave up 0 bases, with 8 bases separating them. CDR3 length: 14 residues. Germline CDR1 SGHTA, CDR2 FQGNSA. The CDR3 region has the DNA TGTGCCAGCCGTCTAGTCTCTGGGGCCAACGTCCTGACTTTC. Translation: CASRLVSGANVLTF.

For the CDR3, the DNA is TGCAGCGCCCTGGATAACACTGAAGCTTTCTTT. It translates to CSALDNTEAFF. The chain has TRBV29-1 and TRBJ1-1; D unclear. V was cut by 7 bases and J by 2 bases, with 8 bases left in between. Per the germline V gene, CDR1 is SQVTM and CDR2 is ANQGSEA. The CDR3 runs 11 residues.

This clonotype was seen at least ten times. The V and J genes are TRBV7-9 and TRBJ1-2; D unresolved. This CDR3 contains 13 residues. The V and J ends lost 2 bases and 0 bases respectively, with 4 bases between them. Germline V gene data show CDR1 as SEHNR and CDR2 as FQNEAQ (reference sequence). The CDR3 region has the DNA TGTGCCAGCAGCTTACAGGCTAACTATGGCTACACCTTC. Amino acid sequence: CASSLQANYGYTF.

Ten or more counts support this clonotype. The chain has TRBV20-1 and TRBJ1-5, with TRBD1 as a possible D gene (5 bases). The length of the CDR3 is 14 residues. Germline V CDR1 and CDR2: DFQATT, SNEGSKA (reference sequence). The ends were cut back, 3 bases at V and 10 bases at J, with 19 bases in the middle. In DNA form, the CDR3 reads TGCAGTGCTAGTTATGGGCAGGGCACGCTCCCCCAGCATTTT. Protein product: CSASYGQGTLPQHF.

The rearrangement links TRBV20-1 to TRBJ2-2; no clear D gene. Germline V CDR1 and CDR2: DFQATT, SNEGSKA (reference sequence). V was trimmed by 0 bases and J by 6 bases, leaving 5 bases between them. This CDR3 is 12 amino acids long. The chain's CDR3 is CSAREQPGELFF. Written as DNA, the CDR3 is TGCAGTGCTAGAGAACAGCCCGGGGAGCTGTTTTTT.

This clonotype was detected many times. The rearrangement links TRBV20-1 to TRBJ1-2; a possible D gene is TRBD1 (6 bases). Germline V CDR1 and CDR2: DFQATT, SNEGSKA (reference sequence). V was clipped by 0 bases and J by 7 bases, with 12 bases between them. The CDR3 totals 13 residues. CDR3 coding DNA: TGCAGTGCTAGAGATATGGGCAGGGGTGGCTACACCTTC. Translated, it gives CSARDMGRGGYTF.

This clonotype was detected only a few times. The chain carries TRBV19 and TRBJ1-5; unclear D gene. The V end lost 3 bases, the J end lost 2 bases, and 14 bases lay between the germline ends. Germline loops: CDR1 LNHDA, CDR2 SQIVND (reference sequence). The CDR3 totals 16 residues. The CDR3 here is CASSIRVAYGNQPQHF. Written as DNA, the CDR3 is TGTGCCAGTAGTATTAGGGTGGCATACGGCAATCAGCCCCAGCATTTT.

The chain joins TRBV7-2 to TRBJ2-7, with D tentatively TRBD2 (6 bases). The CDR3 totals 15 residues. CDR1 SGHTA and CDR2 FQGNSA come from the germline V gene. V was clipped by 5 bases and J by 2 bases, with 16 bases between them. CDR3 DNA: TGTGCCAGCAGCCTCCGAGACGGGAGAACCTACGAGCAGTACTTC. It codes for CASSLRDGRTYEQYF.

This clonotype was counted many times. The chain is built from TRBV7-9 and TRBJ2-2, with 12 bases matching TRBD2. The CDR3 spans 16 residues. V shed 5 bases, J shed 4 bases, and the junction held 5 bases outside the gene matches. Germline CDR1 is SEHNR and CDR2 is FQNEAQ (reference sequence). CDR3 protein: CASSLSSGRVTGELFF. The CDR3 DNA reads TGTGCCAGCAGCCTATCTAGCGGGAGGGTCACCGGGGAGCTGTTTTTT.